This T cell receptor beta chain is drawn from a study of molecular identifiers for immune sequencing clone quantification. The CDR3 covers 15 residues. The study, taken as a whole, reports: It was shown that clones above 20 RNA copies held over 98% of effector molecules, but under 1% in naive cells.

This clonotype was observed a single time. No antigen is known for it. This may stem from a read error, because a much larger clone lies one nucleotide away. As previously described, bulk TCR libraries were made using listed TCR primers. MiXCR was run by TCRdb on the PCR reads, yielding one entry per CDR3 protein. Here the sample spans about 40,000 distinct CDR3 sequences, approximately 22% being singletons. Sequencing input: naive CD8+ T cells from blood, with Jurkat cell RNA spiked in. Subset noted: FACS-sorted CD8+CD4-CCR7+CD45RA+ naive T cells. This sequence originates from a human donor in good health. Some libraries in this study had Jurkat cell RNA spiked in. The genes are TRBV12-3 or TRBV12-4 and TRBJ2-1; maybe TRBD1 (5 bases). The CDR3 coding sequence is TGTGCCAGCGGTTTTAAGGCAGGGTCCTACAATGAGCAGTTCTTC. Its translation: CASGFKAGSYNEQFF.